This passage covers 28 T cell receptor beta chains from one sample sequenced in a study of vaccination and CD4 T cells after COVID-19. These receptors have no identified antigens. The sample's time point: late sampling 161 to 241 days after vaccination in three convalescent patients. Stated treatment: approximately 10-day PBMC culture with coronavirus spike peptide pools or control peptides (ViraFEST assay). Oncomine TCR Beta short-read sequencing was applied to DNA from cultured CD4+ T cells. TCRdb reprocessed the PCR reads with MiXCR, giving one entry per CDR3 protein. The data hold tens of thousands of distinct CDR3 sequences, with 32% observed a single time. Sequencing used CD4+ T cells from blood, cultured in vitro, obtained about 7 months after SARS-CoV-2 vaccination. The receptors shown here come from a human donor who had recovered from COVID-19.

The count of this clonotype is one. The rearrangement uses TRBV7-8 and TRBJ1-3; D gene ambiguous. CDR3 length equals 14 residues. Germline V lookup: CDR1 SGHVS, CDR2 FQNEAQ. Trimming took off 1 base at V and 4 bases at J, with 8 bases between the two ends. The CDR3 region has the DNA TGTGCCAGCAGCTTAGGCACTCCGGGAAACACCATATATTTT. It translates to CASSLGTPGNTIYF.

This clonotype was observed once. The rearrangement joins TRBV20-1 to TRBJ2-5; the match to TRBD2 covers 8 bases. Germline loops: CDR1 DFQATT, CDR2 SNEGSKA (reference sequence). The CDR3 extends over 16 amino acids. J gave up 5 bases and V 5 bases, and 16 bases lay outside the gene matches. As DNA, the CDR3 is TGCAGTGCTCCCCGATGGCGGGGGGCAATCGGGGAGACCCAGTACTTC. It specifies CSAPRWRGAIGETQYF.

The rearrangement uses TRBV6-1 and TRBJ2-3; 13 nucleotides agree with TRBD2. CDR1 MNHNS and CDR2 SASEGT come from the germline V gene. The CDR3 is 15 amino acids. J lost 6 bases, V lost 7 bases, and 7 bases had no gene match. Here the CDR3 DNA reads TGTGCCAGCAATAGACTAGCGGGGGGAGACGATACGCAGTATTTT. Protein product: CASNRLAGGDDTQYF.

This chain joins TRBV7-8 and TRBJ2-1; 13 bases are shared with TRBD2. Germline trimming cut 4 bases from V and 7 bases from J; bases unmatched to any gene: 4. CDR3 length equals 15 residues. Germline V lookup: CDR1 SGHVS, CDR2 FQNEAQ. The CDR3 protein is CASSWTSGRGNEQFF. In DNA, the CDR3 is TGTGCCAGCAGCTGGACTAGCGGGAGAGGGAATGAGCAGTTCTTC.

This clonotype came up a few times. The chain employs TRBV6-1 and TRBJ2-7; TRBD2 might be the D (5 bases). Per germline, CDR1 MNHNS and CDR2 SASEGT. Trimming removed 5 bases at V and 3 bases at J, with 17 bases between. The CDR3 is 15 amino acids. CDR3 loop: CASSSNVGGIYEQYF. The CDR3 region has the DNA TGTGCCAGCAGTAGTAACGTTGGAGGAATCTACGAGCAGTACTTC.

This clonotype qualifies as medium-sized. The chain uses TRBV19 and TRBJ1-6; D is possibly TRBD1 (6 bases). Trimming shortened V by 8 bases and J by 4 bases, and 9 bases separated the two germline ends. The CDR3 loop spans 13 amino acids. Germline CDR1 and CDR2: LNHDA and SQIVND (reference sequence). This CDR3 is CASQGTYNSPLHF. As DNA, the CDR3 is TGTGCCAGTCAGGGGACTTATAATTCACCCCTCCACTTT.

This clonotype counts as hyperexpanded (1% or more). The J gene is TRBJ1-1, the V gene TRBV27; D not resolved. Trimming pared 3 bases from V and 4 bases from J, leaving 12 bases between. Germline CDR1 is MNHEY and CDR2 is SMNVEV (reference sequence). The CDR3 consists of 14 residues. The CDR3 nucleotides read TGTGCCAGCAGTTTCCTCCCCCGGGGCACTGAAGCTTTCTTT. Translating it yields CASSFLPRGTEAFF.

The V and J genes are TRBV24-1 and TRBJ1-2; D may be TRBD1 (6 bases). Trimming pared 11 bases from V and 4 bases from J, leaving 13 bases between. The CDR3 has 12 residues. The germline CDR1 and CDR2 sequences are KGHDR and SFDVKD. The CDR3 is CAISGDGYGYTF. Here the CDR3 DNA reads TGTGCCATCTCAGGGGATGGCTATGGCTACACCTTC.

With respect to this clonotype: The junction differs from germline at one of its ends, possibly a read error. The J gene is TRBJ1-1, the V gene TRBV10-2; D is unresolved. This CDR3 has 14 amino acids. Per germline, CDR1 WSHSY and CDR2 SAAADI. CDR3 sequence reads: CASSRQVMNTEAFF. The CDR3 DNA reads as TGTGCCAGCAGCCGACAAGTCATGAACACTGAAGCTTTCTTT.

This clonotype has just a few counts. This rearrangement joins TRBV20-1 to TRBJ2-3, with a tentative D call TRBD2 (5 bases). The V gene's germline CDR1 is DFQATT and CDR2 SNEGSKA (reference sequence). Trimming took 6 bases from V and 2 from J, leaving 18 bases between them. This CDR3 spans 15 amino acids. The CDR3 protein is CSAPPGGHLTDTQYF. CDR3 nucleotide sequence: TGCAGTGCCCCCCCCGGAGGCCATCTCACAGATACGCAGTATTTT.

V gene TRBV10-3 combines with J gene TRBJ2-3; 11 nucleotides align to TRBD1. The CDR3 is 18 amino acids. J lost 5 bases, V lost 6 bases, and 16 bases had no gene match. Germline V gives CDR1 ENHRY, CDR2 SYGVKD. CDR3 loop: CAISLTWTGGSYRDTQYF. In nucleotides, the CDR3 is TGTGCCATCAGCCTGACTTGGACAGGGGGCAGTTATAGAGATACGCAGTATTTT.

The J gene is TRBJ2-1, the V gene TRBV5-4; 8 nucleotides match TRBD1. The CDR3 runs to 18 residues. Germline V gene data show CDR1 as SGHNT and CDR2 as YYREEE (reference sequence). V lost 4 bases to trimming and J lost 1 base; unmatched junction nucleotides: 13. In DNA, the CDR3 is TGTGCCAGCAGCAAGGGACAGGCGATGAGGGGGTCCTACAATGAGCAGTTCTTC. Its protein is CASSKGQAMRGSYNEQFF.

V gene TRBV18 combines with J gene TRBJ2-5; D gene unclear. CDR3 length equals 13 residues. Looked up from germline, CDR1 is KGHSH and CDR2 is LQKENI. Trimming pared 0 bases from V and 5 bases from J, leaving 7 bases between. The CDR3 sequence is CASSPPAVETQYF. The CDR3 region has the DNA TGTGCCAGCTCACCACCCGCAGTTGAGACCCAGTACTTC.

This clonotype was found a few times. The gene calls are TRBV6-1 and TRBJ2-7; 7 positions agree with TRBD1. Germline assignment: CDR1 MNHNS and CDR2 SASEGT. This CDR3 spans 13 amino acids. V was pared by 10 bases and J by 2 bases, with 8 bases of the junction left unmatched. The CDR3 loop is CATARTGTYEQYF. CDR3 DNA sequence: TGTGCCACGGCTAGGACAGGCACCTACGAGCAGTACTTC.

This clonotype occurred a few times. This chain uses TRBV7-2 with TRBJ1-5; D remains ambiguous. V lost 2 bases and J 0 bases, leaving 5 bases between the germline ends. This CDR3 is 14 amino acids long. Germline V gives CDR1 SGHTA, CDR2 FQGNSA. The CDR3 sequence: CASSLWGSNQPQHF. CDR3 in DNA: TGTGCCAGCAGCTTATGGGGTAGCAATCAGCCCCAGCATTTT. The full variable domain, completed using reference TRBV7-2 and TRBJ1-5, is GAGVSQSPSNKVTEKGKDVELRCDPISGHTALYWYRQSLGQGLEFLIYFQGNSAPDKSGLPSDRFSAERTGGSVSTLTIQRTQQEDSAVYLCASSLWGSNQPQHFGDGTRLSIL.

This clonotype has only a few counts. CDR3 protein: CSARDRTLPDTQYF. The CDR3 nucleotides read TGCAGTGCTAGAGATCGGACACTCCCAGATACGCAGTATTTT. The V and J genes are TRBV20-1 and TRBJ2-3; the D gene is possibly TRBD1 (5 bases). The CDR3 has 14 amino acids. Trimming left V 0 bases short and J 4 bases short, with 11 bases between. CDR1 is DFQATT, CDR2 SNEGSKA, per germline (reference sequence).

The chain has TRBV7-3 and TRBJ2-3, with D maybe TRBD2 (5 bases). The ends were cut back, 1 base at V and 0 bases at J, with 14 bases in the middle. Germline CDR1 and CDR2: SGHTA and FQGTGA. This CDR3 contains 17 residues. CDR3 nucleotide sequence: TGTGCCAGCAGCTTAAGCCCAGCGGCCCCTAGCACAGATACGCAGTATTTT. It encodes CASSLSPAAPSTDTQYF.

The chain uses TRBV19 and TRBJ1-2, with 9 bases aligning to TRBD1. This CDR3 comprises 16 residues. J lost 7 bases, V lost 7 bases, and 16 bases had no gene match. Germline CDR1 and CDR2: LNHDA and SQIVND (reference sequence). As DNA, the CDR3 is TGTGCCAGTAATACAAACACTCCGGGACAGGGTCGTGGCTACACCTTC. It is translated as CASNTNTPGQGRGYTF.

This chain uses TRBV7-9 with TRBJ2-7; D is unclear. The germline V gene has CDR1 SEHNR and CDR2 FQNEAQ (reference sequence). The CDR3 runs to 13 residues. V lost 0 bases, J lost 7 bases, and 10 bases lay in between. The CDR3 is CASSLARVGEQYF. The CDR3 DNA follows: TGTGCCAGCAGCTTAGCCAGAGTCGGGGAGCAGTACTTC.

This clonotype was counted only a few times. This CDR3 is CASSYFRSGAYNEQFF. The CDR3, as DNA: TGTGCCAGCAGTTACTTTCGTAGCGGCGCCTACAATGAGCAGTTCTTC. V and J are TRBV27 and TRBJ2-1, with D possibly matching TRBD2 (6 bases). The CDR3 extends over 16 amino acids. V lost 4 bases and J 2 bases, leaving 15 bases between the germline ends. Germline CDR1 reads MNHEY; CDR2 reads SMNVEV (reference sequence).

The rearrangement uses TRBV25-1 and TRBJ1-1; D is possibly TRBD1 (5 bases). Deletions cut 3 bases from V and 6 bases from J, with 20 bases between. The CDR3 sequence is 16 residues long. Germline CDR1 MGHDK, CDR2 SYGVNS. CDR3 sequence: CASSDRGRVGSAEAFF. In DNA form, the CDR3 reads TGTGCCAGCAGTGATAGAGGCAGGGTGGGTAGCGCTGAAGCTTTCTTT.

The rearrangement links TRBV20-1 to TRBJ2-5; unclear D gene. The CDR3 sequence is 13 residues long. CDR1 DFQATT and CDR2 SNEGSKA come from the germline V gene (reference sequence). Trimming removed 3 bases at V and 3 bases at J, with 11 bases between. The CDR3 loop reads CSARVSGKETQYF. The CDR3 DNA is TGCAGTGCTAGGGTTAGTGGGAAAGAGACCCAGTACTTC.

The gene calls are TRBV5-1 and TRBJ2-5; 7 nucleotides match TRBD2. The CDR3 totals 14 residues. V lost 5 bases and J lost 3; bases outside the gene matches: 7. CDR1 SGHRS and CDR2 YFSETQ come from the germline V gene. In DNA form, the CDR3 reads TGCGCCAGCAGGGACCGACGGGGGGAAGAGACCCAGTACTTC. Translating gives CASRDRRGEETQYF. Full variable domain (rest looked up from reference TRBV5-1 and TRBJ2-5): KAGVTQTPRYLIKTRGQQVTLSCSPISGHRSVSWYQQTPGQGLQFLFEYFSETQRNKGNFPGRFSGRQFSNSRSEMNVSTLELGDSALYLCASRDRRGEETQYFGPGTRLLVL.

This clonotype was seen more than once but under ten times. The rearrangement links TRBV7-3 to TRBJ2-7; TRBD2 agrees at 9 bases. The germline V gene encodes CDR1 SGHTA and CDR2 FQGTGA. V lost 6 bases and J lost 0; bases outside the gene matches: 18. The CDR3 is 19 residues long. The CDR3 DNA reads as TGTGCCAGCAGGACAAAAGCGGGGGGCTACAAAAATTGCTCCTACGAGCAGTACTTC. Amino acids: CASRTKAGGYKNCSYEQYF.

In this sample, this clonotype turned up a few times. The chain couples TRBV2 to TRBJ1-5, with a tentative D call TRBD1 (5 bases). CDR1 is SNHLY, CDR2 FYNNEI, per germline. The germline V and J ends were trimmed by 2 bases and 6 bases, with 8 bases remaining between them. This CDR3 is 13 amino acids long. CDR3 region: CASSEQGFQPQHF. CDR3 nucleotides: TGTGCCAGCAGTGAACAGGGATTTCAGCCCCAGCATTTT. Filled out from reference TRBV2 and TRBJ1-5, the complete variable domain reads EPEVTQTPSHQVTQMGQEVILRCVPISNHLYFYWYRQILGQKVEFLVSFYNNEISEKSEIFDDQFSVERPDGSNFTLKIRSTKLEDSAMYFCASSEQGFQPQHFGDGTRLSIL.

V gene TRBV7-2 combines with J gene TRBJ1-1, with unresolved D. The CDR3 totals 15 residues. Trimming removed 5 bases at V and 0 bases at J, with 13 bases between. Germline assignment: CDR1 SGHTA and CDR2 FQGNSA. In nucleotides, the CDR3 is TGTGCCAGCAGCCAACTAGGGTCCATGAACACTGAAGCTTTCTTT. Translated, it gives CASSQLGSMNTEAFF.

V usage is TRBV7-2 and J usage is TRBJ2-1, with D hard to call. The CDR3 totals 15 residues. V gave up 0 bases and J gave up 2 bases, with 8 bases separating them. CDR1 and CDR2 (germline): SGHTA, FQGNSA. CDR3 sequence: CASSLAGITYNEQFF. Written as DNA, the CDR3 is TGTGCCAGCAGCTTAGCTGGGATCACCTACAATGAGCAGTTCTTC.

The chain uses TRBV7-2 and TRBJ2-2; D gene uncertain. V lost 3 bases and J 7 bases, leaving 15 bases between the germline ends. The germline V gene has CDR1 SGHTA and CDR2 FQGNSA. The CDR3 length is 15 residues. CDR3 bases: TGTGCCAGCAGCTTGAATCAGGTTTTGATCGGGGAGCTGTTTTTT. Encoded protein: CASSLNQVLIGELFF.